This T cell receptor (beta chain) was recorded in a study of T cell responses to AZD1222 COVID-19 vaccine. The table came from immunoSEQ multiplex PCR; TCRdb's copy has only in-frame clones and leaves some out. Seen here are under 150,000 clones, roughly nine tenths observed once, and the top ten hold around 9.5%. CDR1 and CDR2 (germline): SGHTA, FQGNSA. Trimming left V 7 bases short and J 10 bases short, with 17 bases between. The CDR3 extends over 14 amino acids. The V gene is TRBV7-2, the J gene TRBJ1-6; D not resolved. The TCR originated in an adult who received the AZD1222 COVID-19 vaccine. The sequenced sample was peripheral blood, obtained 28 days after the second AZD1222 dose. CDR3 DNA sequence: TGTGCCAGCACCCCGGGCACCGCTCGGTCACCCCTCCACTTT. Amino acids: CASTPGTARSPLHF.